This TCR beta chain was documented in a study of cytomegalovirus exposure and HLA in healthy donors. Study summary: The same platform was used for the roughly 120 validation repertoires as for the 666 first-cohort repertoires, as reported in a later analysis.

Data came from immunoSEQ multiplex PCR; TCRdb stores just in-frame clones and leaves some out. The sample shows about 190,000 clones, approximately 85% of them seen only once. Germline-derived CDR1 and CDR2 are SEHNR and FQNEAQ (reference sequence). This CDR3 is 18 amino acids long. Losses at the gene ends were 4 bases for V and 2 bases for J; bases not matched to a gene: 12. The sample consisted of PBMCs. The chain joins TRBV7-9 to TRBJ1-5; 9 bases are a match to TRBD1. The receptor was derived from a woman between 18 and 30 years old in good health and CMV-seronegative. The CDR3, as DNA: TGTGCCAGCAGCTCAACAGGGGGCGGTGGAGCAGGCAATCAGCCCCAGCATTTT. Encoded protein: CASSSTGGGGAGNQPQHF.